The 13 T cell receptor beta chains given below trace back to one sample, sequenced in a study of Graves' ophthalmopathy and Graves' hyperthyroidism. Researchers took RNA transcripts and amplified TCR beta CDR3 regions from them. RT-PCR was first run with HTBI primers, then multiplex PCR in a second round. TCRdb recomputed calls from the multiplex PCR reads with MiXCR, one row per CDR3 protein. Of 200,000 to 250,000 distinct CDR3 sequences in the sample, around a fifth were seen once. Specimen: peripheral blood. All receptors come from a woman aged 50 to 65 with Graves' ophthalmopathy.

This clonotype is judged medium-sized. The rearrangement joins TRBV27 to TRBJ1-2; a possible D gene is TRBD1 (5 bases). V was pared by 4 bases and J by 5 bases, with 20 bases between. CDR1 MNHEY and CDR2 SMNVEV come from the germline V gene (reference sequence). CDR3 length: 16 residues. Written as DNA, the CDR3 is TGTGCCAGCAGTTCAAGGTGGGGCGGTCTATTATATGGCTACACCTTC. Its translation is CASSSRWGGLLYGYTF.

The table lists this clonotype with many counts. The CDR3: CASSGAGEQYF. The CDR3 DNA is TGTGCCAGCAGTGGAGCGGGGGAGCAGTACTTC. The V gene is TRBV6-1, the J gene TRBJ2-7, with TRBD2 matching over 7 bases. The germline V gene encodes CDR1 MNHNS and CDR2 SASEGT. The ends lost 4 bases at V and 7 bases at J; junction bases unmatched: 1. There are 11 residues in the CDR3.

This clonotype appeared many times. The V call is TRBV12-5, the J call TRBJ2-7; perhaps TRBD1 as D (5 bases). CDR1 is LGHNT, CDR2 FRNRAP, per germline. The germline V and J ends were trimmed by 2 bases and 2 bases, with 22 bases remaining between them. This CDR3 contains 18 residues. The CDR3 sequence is CASGLKLGRDGPPYEQYF. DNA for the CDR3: TGTGCTAGTGGTTTGAAGCTGGGCAGGGATGGTCCCCCCTACGAGCAGTACTTC.

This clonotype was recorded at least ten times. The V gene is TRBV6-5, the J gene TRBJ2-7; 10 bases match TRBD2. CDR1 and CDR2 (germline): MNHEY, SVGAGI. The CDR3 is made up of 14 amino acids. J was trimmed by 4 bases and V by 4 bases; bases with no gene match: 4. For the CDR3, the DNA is TGTGCCAGCAGTTCTCCGACTAGCGGGTACGAGCAGTACTTC. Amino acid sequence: CASSSPTSGYEQYF.

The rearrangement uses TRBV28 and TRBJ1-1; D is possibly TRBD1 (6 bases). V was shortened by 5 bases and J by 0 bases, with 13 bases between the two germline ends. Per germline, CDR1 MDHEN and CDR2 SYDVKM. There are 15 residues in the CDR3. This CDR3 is CASSPLGGLNTEAFF. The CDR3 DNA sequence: TGTGCCAGCAGTCCCCTGGGGGGCCTGAACACTGAAGCTTTCTTT.

CDR3 sequence reads: CASLPLGGGNIQYF. As DNA, the CDR3 is TGTGCCAGCCTCCCGTTAGGGGGGGGAAACATTCAGTACTTC. This chain joins TRBV7-2 and TRBJ2-4; D is perhaps TRBD2 (7 bases). V was trimmed by 8 bases and J by 6 bases, leaving 17 bases between them. This CDR3 is built from 14 residues. Per germline, CDR1 SGHTA and CDR2 FQGNSA.

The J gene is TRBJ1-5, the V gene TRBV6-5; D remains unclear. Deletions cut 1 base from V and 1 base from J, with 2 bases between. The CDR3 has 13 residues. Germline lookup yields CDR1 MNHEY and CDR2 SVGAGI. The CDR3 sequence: CASSYLSNQPQHF. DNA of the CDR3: TGTGCCAGCAGTTACTTGAGCAATCAGCCCCAGCATTTT.

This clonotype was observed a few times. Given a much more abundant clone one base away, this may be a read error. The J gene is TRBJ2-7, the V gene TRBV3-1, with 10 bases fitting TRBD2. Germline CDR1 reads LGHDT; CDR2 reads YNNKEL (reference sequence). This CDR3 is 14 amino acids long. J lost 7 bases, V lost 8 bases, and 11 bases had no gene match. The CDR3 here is CASGPSGRGGEQYF. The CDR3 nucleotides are TGTGCCAGCGGCCCTAGCGGGAGAGGGGGAGAGCAGTACTTC.

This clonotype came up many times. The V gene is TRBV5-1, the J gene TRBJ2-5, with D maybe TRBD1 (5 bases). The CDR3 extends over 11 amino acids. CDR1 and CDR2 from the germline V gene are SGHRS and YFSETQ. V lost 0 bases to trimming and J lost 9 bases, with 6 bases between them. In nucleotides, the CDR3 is TGCGCCAGCAGCTTGGAAGGGGCCCAGTACTTC. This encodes CASSLEGAQYF. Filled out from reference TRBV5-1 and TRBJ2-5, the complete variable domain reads KAGVTQTPRYLIKTRGQQVTLSCSPISGHRSVSWYQQTPGQGLQFLFEYFSETQRNKGNFPGRFSGRQFSNSRSEMNVSTLELGDSALYLCASSLEGAQYFGPGTRLLVL.

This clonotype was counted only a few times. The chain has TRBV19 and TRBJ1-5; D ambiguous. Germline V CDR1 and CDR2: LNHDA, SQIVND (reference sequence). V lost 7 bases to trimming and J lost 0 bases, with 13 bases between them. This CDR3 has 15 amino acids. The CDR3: CASMPESYSNQPQHF. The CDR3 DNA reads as TGTGCCAGTATGCCGGAAAGTTATAGCAATCAGCCCCAGCATTTT.

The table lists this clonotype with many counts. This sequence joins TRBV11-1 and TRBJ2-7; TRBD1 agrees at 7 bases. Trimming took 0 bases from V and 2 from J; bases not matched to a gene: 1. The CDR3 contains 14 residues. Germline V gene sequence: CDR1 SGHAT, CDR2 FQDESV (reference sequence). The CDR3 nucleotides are TGTGCCAGCAGCTTAGCTGGACAGGCCTACGAGCAGTACTTC. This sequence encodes CASSLAGQAYEQYF.

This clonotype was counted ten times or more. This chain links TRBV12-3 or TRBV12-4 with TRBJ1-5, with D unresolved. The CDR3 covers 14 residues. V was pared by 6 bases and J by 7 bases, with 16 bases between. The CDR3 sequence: CASSPNAHRQPQHF. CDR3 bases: TGTGCCAGCAGCCCCAACGCACACAGACAGCCCCAGCATTTT.

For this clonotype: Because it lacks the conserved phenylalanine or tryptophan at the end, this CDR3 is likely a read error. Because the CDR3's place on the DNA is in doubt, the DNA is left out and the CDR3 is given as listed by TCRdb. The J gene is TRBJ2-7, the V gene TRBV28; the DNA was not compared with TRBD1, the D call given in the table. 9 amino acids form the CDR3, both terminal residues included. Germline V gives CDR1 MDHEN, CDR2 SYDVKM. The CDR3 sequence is CASSFGVTG.